Included here is one TCR beta chain sequence, with context. This specimen comes from a study of blood T cells in healthy people across ages. A sample-barcoded 5' primer and a J-beta primer mix were used in a second PCR of roughly 6 to 11 cycles. Each cDNA molecule was tagged by a template-switch adaptor that had 12 random nucleotides. MiXCR, run by TCRdb on the 5' RACE reads, gives a single entry per CDR3 protein. Among 1.5 million to 2 million distinct CDR3 sequences, roughly 32% were seen once, and the ten largest hold around 10%. CDR1 is MGHRA, CDR2 YSYEKL, per germline. V lost 0 bases to trimming and J lost 10 bases, with 12 bases between them. There are 13 residues in the CDR3.

The TCR originated in a woman in her 30s in good health. What was sequenced was blood. This chain links TRBV4-1 with TRBJ1-1; D not certain. CDR3 DNA: TGCGCCAGCAGCCAAGATGATCGGGGTACAGCTTTCTTT. Protein: CASSQDDRGTAFF.